The next 9 T cell receptor beta chains were all read from a single sample in a study of blood T cells in healthy people across ages. A second about 7 to 11 cycle PCR used barcoded and J-beta primers. TCRdb redid the calling of the 5' RACE reads with MiXCR, one entry per CDR3 protein. This sample has about 1,800,000 distinct CDR3 sequences, with about 30% found just once. Input material: blood. Every receptor here comes from a woman in her 30s in good health.

This clonotype turned up a few times. This chain uses TRBV24-1 with TRBJ2-3, with D possibly being TRBD1 (6 bases). Trimming cost V 4 bases and J 2 bases, with 12 bases left between them. CDR3 size: 15 residues. The germline V gene encodes CDR1 KGHDR and CDR2 SFDVKD. CDR3 nucleotide sequence: TGTGCCACCAGTGACCCGGACAGAGTCACAGATACGCAGTATTTT. Translated: CATSDPDRVTDTQYF.

In this sample, this clonotype turned up a few times. The genes are TRBV5-1 and TRBJ2-7; D is uncertain. The germline V and J ends were trimmed by 1 base and 0 bases, with 11 bases remaining between them. This CDR3 has 15 amino acids. Germline CDR1 SGHRS, CDR2 YFSETQ. The CDR3 DNA is TGCGCCAGCAGCTTGTTGCGCGAGAGCTCCTACGAGCAGTACTTC. This sequence encodes CASSLLRESSYEQYF.

The chain carries TRBV9 and TRBJ2-1, with D perhaps assigned TRBD1 or TRBD2 (5 bases each). The V gene lost 1 base and the J gene lost 5 bases, with 19 bases spanning the gap. This CDR3 spans 17 amino acids. Germline-derived CDR1 and CDR2 are SGDLS and YYNGEE. The CDR3 DNA follows: TGTGCCAGCAGCGTAACATCGGGGCTTAGCCTTCACAATGAGCAGTTCTTC. Its protein is CASSVTSGLSLHNEQFF.

This chain joins TRBV5-6 and TRBJ2-7; perhaps TRBD2 as D (6 bases). Between the trimmed V and J ends, which lost 0 bases and 3 bases, there was a span of 13 bases. Germline V lookup: CDR1 SGHDT, CDR2 YYEEEE. The CDR3 runs to 15 residues. Here the CDR3 reads CASSLGVAAYYEQYF. Here the CDR3 DNA reads TGTGCCAGCAGCTTGGGGGTAGCGGCGTACTACGAGCAGTACTTC.

This clonotype was recorded a few times. In DNA form, the CDR3 reads TGCGCCAGCAGCAACCGCCAGGGTGGGGGCCCCAATCAGCCCCAGCATTTT. Translated: CASSNRQGGGPNQPQHF. The chain joins TRBV4-1 to TRBJ1-5; a possible D gene is TRBD1 (6 bases). V was shortened by 5 bases and J by 3 bases, with 20 bases between the two germline ends. Germline V gives CDR1 MGHRA, CDR2 YSYEKL. The CDR3 contains 17 residues.

This clonotype has more than one count but fewer than ten. The chain recombines TRBV13 with TRBJ2-5, with D possibly TRBD1 on 6 matching bases. The germline gives CDR1 PRHDT, CDR2 FYEKMQ (reference sequence). This CDR3 contains 14 residues. V was clipped by 5 bases and J by 5 bases, with 15 bases between them. The CDR3, as DNA: TGTGCCAGCAGCCATAAACAGGGTTGGGAGACCCAGTACTTC. Amino acids: CASSHKQGWETQYF.

The gene calls are TRBV7-2 and TRBJ2-3; maybe TRBD2 (6 bases). The V end was cut by 1 base, the J end by 0 bases, with 17 bases between. CDR3 length equals 18 residues. Germline V gives CDR1 SGHTA, CDR2 FQGNSA. For the CDR3, the DNA is TGTGCCAGCAGCTTAGGGGGTATCGCGGGGACTAGCACAGATACGCAGTATTTT. Translation gives CASSLGGIAGTSTDTQYF.

This clonotype was picked up many times. As DNA, the CDR3 is TGCGCCAGCAGACCGGGACAACGAAAAAACATTCAGTACTTC. This encodes CASRPGQRKNIQYF. The chain is built from TRBV4-1 and TRBJ2-4; possibly TRBD1 for D (6 bases). Looked up from germline, CDR1 is MGHRA and CDR2 is YSYEKL. CDR3 size: 14 residues. V was clipped by 6 bases and J by 4 bases, with 13 bases between them.

This clonotype was observed a handful of times. V usage is TRBV29-1 and J usage is TRBJ2-1, with TRBD2 matching 11 bases. Losses at the gene ends were 4 bases for V and 7 bases for J; bases not matched to a gene: 6. CDR1 and CDR2 from the germline V gene are SQVTM and ANQGSEA. The CDR3 extends over 14 amino acids. The CDR3 spells CSVGPSGGYNEQFF. The CDR3 region has the DNA TGCAGCGTTGGTCCTAGCGGGGGGTATAATGAGCAGTTCTTC.